The 21 T cell receptor beta chains in this list originate from one sample, sequenced in a study of T cells in Graves' hyperthyroidism and ophthalmopathy. RNA transcripts yielded amplified TCR beta CDR3 regions. When the TCR CDR3 underwent first-round RT-PCR, the HTBI primer set was used. TCRdb re-analysed the multiplex PCR reads in MiXCR, keeping a single row per CDR3 protein. This table has nearly 750,000 distinct CDR3 sequences, under 45% appearing once. Sequencing input: blood. These receptors all come from a woman between 40 and 55 years old with Graves' hyperthyroidism.

Regarding this clonotype: A much larger clone lies one base from this, so it may be a read error. The chain links TRBV7-9 to TRBJ2-5; TRBD1 is a possible D gene (5 bases). CDR1 and CDR2 from the germline V gene are SEHNR and FQNEAQ (reference sequence). V was cut by 5 bases and J by 0 bases, with 13 bases left in between. CDR3 size: 15 residues. CDR3 nucleotide sequence: TGTGCCAGCAGCCCGGGCTGGGGCCACCAAGAGACCCAGTACTTC. Translating gives CASSPGWGHQETQYF.

This clonotype appeared a few times. At one end the junction does not follow the germline gene, possibly because of a read error. This chain uses TRBV10-3 with TRBJ2-6; D gene ambiguous. CDR1 is ENHRY, CDR2 SYGVKD, per germline. This CDR3 spans 15 amino acids. CDR3 nucleotides: TGTGCCAGCAGTTACGTGGGCGCGGGGGCCAACGTCCTGACTTTC. It is translated as CASSYVGAGANVLTF.

With regard to this clonotype: This could be a read error, since a much larger clone is one nucleotide away. The DNA of the CDR3 is TGTACCAGCAGCTTAGCCCGGGGCGACTATGGCTACACCTTC. It is translated as CTSSLARGDYGYTF. The chain carries TRBV7-3 and TRBJ1-2, with a weak D call TRBD1 (5 bases). Germline assignment: CDR1 SGHTA and CDR2 FQGTGA. The CDR3 length is 14 residues.

The chain combines TRBV27 with TRBJ1-3, with D tentatively TRBD1 (6 bases). The germline CDR1 and CDR2 sequences are MNHEY and SMNVEV (reference sequence). The CDR3 is made up of 16 amino acids. V was pared by 5 bases and J by 3 bases, with 17 bases between. Written as DNA, the CDR3 is TGTGCCAGCAGTAACGGACAGTTCCTCGGTGGAAACACCATATATTTT. Protein sequence: CASSNGQFLGGNTIYF.

This clonotype has only one observation. This chain connects TRBV11-3 to TRBJ2-7; D not resolved. V was cut by 5 bases and J by 2 bases, with 13 bases left in between. Germline CDR1 is SGHNT and CDR2 is YENEEA. The CDR3 covers 14 residues. CDR3 in amino acids: CASSPLVTAYEQYF. DNA for the CDR3: TGTGCCAGCAGCCCCCTAGTAACGGCCTACGAGCAGTACTTC.

Turning to this clonotype: A much larger clone differs from this one at a single base, so this may be a read error. J is TRBJ1-3 and V is TRBV11-3; D call uncertain. Germline V gives CDR1 SGHNT, CDR2 YENEEA. The CDR3 loop spans 15 amino acids. Here the CDR3 DNA reads TGTGCCAGCAGCCTACACGAGAGCTCTGGAGACACCATATATTTT. Translating gives CASSLHESSGDTIYF.

This clonotype was observed a handful of times. Its ends do not fully match the called genes, so a read error is possible. The CDR3 here is CASSFGRNTIYF. The CDR3 DNA follows: TGTGCTAGCAGCTTTGGCAGAAACACCATATATTTT. The rearrangement links TRBV7-7 to TRBJ1-3; D gene unclear. The CDR3 has 12 amino acids. CDR1 is SSHAT and CDR2 is FNYEAQ in the germline V gene (reference sequence).

Of note for this clonotype: Possible read error: a much larger clone is one base away. The rearrangement links TRBV7-9 to TRBJ1-4; D unresolved. Germline values: CDR1 SEHNR, CDR2 FQNEAQ (reference sequence). CDR3 length: 13 amino acids. Here the CDR3 reads CASSSTSNEKLLF. The CDR3 region has the DNA TGTGCCAGCAGCTCCACTTCTAATGAAAAACTGCTTTTT.

V gene TRBV5-6 combines with J gene TRBJ2-7, with D uncertain. This CDR3 comprises 14 residues. Germline assignment: CDR1 SGHDT and CDR2 YYEEEE. The germline V and J ends were trimmed by 5 bases and 4 bases, with 16 bases remaining between them. In DNA form, the CDR3 reads TGTGCCAGCAGGTCATGGGGTACCGTATACGAGCAGTACTTC. Protein sequence: CASRSWGTVYEQYF.

This clonotype was seen at least ten times. The chain combines TRBV6-1 with TRBJ2-5; TRBD2 aligns across 10 bases. The CDR3 consists of 15 residues. V shed 6 bases and J 2 bases; nucleotides not matched to a gene: 6. The germline V gene has CDR1 MNHNS and CDR2 SASEGT. The chain's CDR3 is CASSKAGGYQETQYF. CDR3 coding DNA: TGTGCCAGCAGCAAAGCGGGGGGGTATCAAGAGACCCAGTACTTC.

The gene calls are TRBV6-5 and TRBJ1-2; the match to TRBD1 covers 7 bases. Trimming at V came to 6 bases and at J to 7 bases, leaving 11 bases not matched to a gene. Germline assignment: CDR1 MNHEY and CDR2 SVGAGI. This CDR3 region has 14 residues. DNA of the CDR3: TGTGCCAGCAGCCTACAGGGGAAAGGGATTGGCTACACCTTC. Protein sequence: CASSLQGKGIGYTF.

This CDR3 is CASSSWTSGGYDEQYF. CDR3 sequence (DNA): TGTGCCAGCAGCTCTTGGACTAGCGGGGGGTATGACGAGCAGTACTTC. This chain joins TRBV7-2 and TRBJ2-7; TRBD2 agrees at 14 bases. The junction had 7 bases not matched to a gene; V was cut back by 4 bases and J by 5 bases. The CDR3 has 16 residues. From germline, CDR1 is SGHTA and CDR2 FQGNSA.

V and J are TRBV18 and TRBJ1-1; possible D gene TRBD1, 5 bases. This CDR3 spans 13 amino acids. The germline CDR1 and CDR2 sequences are KGHSH and LQKENI. Trimming took off 6 bases at V and 7 bases at J, with 15 bases between the two ends. CDR3 protein: CASSPAGFNEAFF. CDR3 nucleotides: TGTGCCAGCTCGCCGGCAGGGTTTAATGAAGCTTTCTTT.

On this clonotype: Given a much more abundant clone one base away, this may be a read error. This chain joins TRBV7-3 and TRBJ1-2, with D possibly matching TRBD1 (5 bases). CDR1 and CDR2 from the germline V gene are SGHTA and FQGTGA. The CDR3 is made up of 13 amino acids. The V end lost 3 bases, the J end lost 11 bases, and 16 bases lay between the germline ends. The CDR3 here is CASSFEARALYTF. The CDR3 DNA sequence: TGTGCCAGCAGCTTCGAGGCCAGGGCCTTGTACACCTTC.

There are many counts of this clonotype. In nucleotides, the CDR3 is TGTGCCAGCGGGGTGGGAAACACCATATATTTT. Translation gives CASGVGNTIYF. The rearrangement uses TRBV2 and TRBJ1-3; D unclear. Germline V gene data show CDR1 as SNHLY and CDR2 as FYNNEI. The CDR3 has 11 residues. Deletions cut 8 bases from V and 4 bases from J, with 6 bases between.

This clonotype was counted at least ten times. The chain combines TRBV24-1 with TRBJ2-5; 7 bases map to TRBD1. The CDR3 totals 15 residues. J lost 0 bases, V lost 4 bases, and 4 bases had no gene match. Per the germline V gene, CDR1 is KGHDR and CDR2 is SFDVKD. CDR3 amino acids: CATSEAGTDQETQYF. CDR3 nucleotide sequence: TGTGCCACCAGTGAGGCCGGGACAGACCAAGAGACCCAGTACTTC.

In its sample, this clonotype was seen many times. The chain combines TRBV10-2 with TRBJ2-5, with 11 bases aligning to TRBD2. The CDR3 is 16 residues long. Trimming removed 8 bases from V and 4 bases from J; junction bases left unmatched: 12. Germline V gene sequence: CDR1 WSHSY, CDR2 SAAADI. The CDR3 loop reads CASAETSGDFGETQYF. The CDR3 nucleotides are TGCGCCAGCGCTGAGACTAGCGGGGATTTTGGAGAGACCCAGTACTTC.

There are many counts of this clonotype. The V gene is TRBV20-1, the J gene TRBJ1-2; D gene ambiguous. The CDR3 has 11 residues. Per the germline V gene, CDR1 is DFQATT and CDR2 is SNEGSKA (reference sequence). V lost 2 bases, J lost 4 bases, and 5 bases lay in between. DNA for the CDR3: TGCAGTGCTAGACCATTCTATGGCTACACCTTC. Amino acid sequence: CSARPFYGYTF.

A few counts support this clonotype. Its ends do not fully match the called genes, so a read error is possible. The chain is built from TRBV24-1 and TRBJ1-2; 7 bases align to TRBD1. This CDR3 spans 14 amino acids. Germline V gene sequence: CDR1 KGHDR, CDR2 SFDVKD. The CDR3 is CASSFYQGDYGYTF. CDR3 DNA sequence: TGTGCCAGCAGTTTTTATCAGGGGGACTATGGCTACACCTTC.

V usage is TRBV7-8 and J usage is TRBJ1-2; 10 bases agree with TRBD1. Germline lookup yields CDR1 SGHVS and CDR2 FQNEAQ. The CDR3 runs to 14 residues. The ends lost 5 bases at V and 8 bases at J; junction bases unmatched: 8. For the CDR3, the DNA is TGTGCCAGCAGCAAGGGGGGACAGGGGCGAGGCTACACCTTC. This gives the protein CASSKGGQGRGYTF.

This clonotype was seen more than once but under ten times. In DNA, the CDR3 is TGTGCCAGCAGCTTACAGGACAGGCTTAATTCACCCCTCCACTTT. Translated: CASSLQDRLNSPLHF. V usage is TRBV7-2 and J usage is TRBJ1-6; 7 bases are shared with TRBD1. CDR3 length: 15 residues. Unmatched junction bases numbered 4, after V lost 2 bases and J lost 6 bases. CDR1 and CDR2 (germline): SGHTA, FQGNSA. The complete variable domain, with remaining parts taken from reference TRBV7-2 and TRBJ1-6, reads GAGVSQSPSNKVTEKGKDVELRCDPISGHTALYWYRQSLGQGLEFLIYFQGNSAPDKSGLPSDRFSAERTGGSVSTLTIQRTQQEDSAVYLCASSLQDRLNSPLHFGNGTRLTVT.